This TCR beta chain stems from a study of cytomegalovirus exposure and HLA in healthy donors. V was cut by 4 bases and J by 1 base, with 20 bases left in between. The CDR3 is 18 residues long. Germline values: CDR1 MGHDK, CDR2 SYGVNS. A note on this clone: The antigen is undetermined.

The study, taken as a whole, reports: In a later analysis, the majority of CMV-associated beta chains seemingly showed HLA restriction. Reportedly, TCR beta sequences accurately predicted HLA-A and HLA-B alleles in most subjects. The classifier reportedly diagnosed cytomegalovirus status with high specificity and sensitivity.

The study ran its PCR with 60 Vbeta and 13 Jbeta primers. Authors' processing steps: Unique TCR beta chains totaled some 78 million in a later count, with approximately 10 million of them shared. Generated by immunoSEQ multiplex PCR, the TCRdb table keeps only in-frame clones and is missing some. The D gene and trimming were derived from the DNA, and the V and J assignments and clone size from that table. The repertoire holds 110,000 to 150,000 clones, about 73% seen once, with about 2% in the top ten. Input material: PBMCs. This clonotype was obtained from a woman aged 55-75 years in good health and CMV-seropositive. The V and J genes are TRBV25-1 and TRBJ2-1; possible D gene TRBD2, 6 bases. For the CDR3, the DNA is TGTGCCAGCAGTGGGATCTCCCGGCCCGGAGGGTCCTACAATGAGCAGTTCTTC. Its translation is CASSGISRPGGSYNEQFF.